Presented here are 15 T cell receptor beta chains from one specimen sequenced in a study of cytomegalovirus exposure and HLA in healthy donors. Primers included in the PCR were 60 Vbeta and 13 Jbeta primers. The protocol was immunoSEQ multiplex PCR, while the TCRdb copy is restricted to in-frame clones and leaves out a portion. The sample comprises approximately 160,000 clones, 64% of which are singletons, and about 3% rests with the top ten. The sample comprised PBMCs. Receptor source: a woman aged 25 to 39 in good health and CMV-seropositive.

Only a few counts were recorded for this clone. The gene calls are TRBV14 and TRBJ1-4, with TRBD1 matching over 8 bases. Per the germline V gene, CDR1 is SGHDN and CDR2 is FVKESK. The CDR3 consists of 16 residues. The V segment lost 0 bases and the J segment 10 bases; nucleotides outside the gene matches: 10. CDR3 DNA: TGTGCCAGCAGCCAAGATAGTCGCAGGGGGCGGGCAAAACTGTTTTTT. As protein: CASSQDSRRGRAKLFF.

The V and J genes are TRBV28 and TRBJ2-7; D may be TRBD1 (5 bases). The germline V gene encodes CDR1 MDHEN and CDR2 SYDVKM. V was shortened by 6 bases and J by 4 bases, with 19 bases between the two germline ends. The CDR3 is 15 amino acids. CDR3 DNA: TGTGCCAGCAGCGCCCCCAACTGGCAGGGATACGAGCAGTACTTC. Translation gives CASSAPNWQGYEQYF. The full variable domain, in which reference TRBV28 and TRBJ2-7 provide the parts outside the CDR3, is DVKVTQSSRYLVKRTGEKVFLECVQDMDHENMFWYRQDPGLGLRLIYFSYDVKMKEKGDIPEGYSVSREKKERFSLILESASTNQTSMYLCASSAPNWQGYEQYFGPGTRLTVT.

The chain employs TRBV28 and TRBJ1-1, with TRBD1 identical over 9 bases. CDR3 length: 14 residues. Germline V gene lookup returns CDR1 MDHEN and CDR2 SYDVKM. V shed 3 bases and J 10 bases; nucleotides not matched to a gene: 9. The CDR3 nucleotides read TGTGCCAGCAGTTTCCCAACAGGGGGCGGGGTAGCTTTCTTT. It yields the protein CASSFPTGGGVAFF.

This clone was observed a single time. This sequence joins TRBV7-2 and TRBJ2-1, with 15 positions matching TRBD2. CDR3 length: 15 amino acids. V lost 5 bases, J lost 7 bases, and 3 bases stayed unmatched. Looked up from germline, CDR1 is SGHTA and CDR2 is FQGNSA. The CDR3 loop is CASSGLAGGMNEQFF. In nucleotides, the CDR3 is TGTGCCAGCAGCGGACTAGCGGGAGGGATGAATGAGCAGTTCTTC.

In this sample, this clone turned up a few times. The chain is built from TRBV28 and TRBJ1-5, with D possibly being TRBD1 (5 bases). Germline V gene sequence: CDR1 MDHEN, CDR2 SYDVKM. The CDR3 extends over 17 amino acids. Trimming shortened V by 3 bases and J by 4 bases, and 19 bases separated the two germline ends. The CDR3, as DNA: TGTGCCAGCAGTTTGGGGCCCAACTATCTCGGGAATCAGCCCCAGCATTTT. Protein product: CASSLGPNYLGNQPQHF.

The V and J genes are TRBV29-1 and TRBJ2-7; 7 bases match TRBD2. V was pared by 6 bases and J by 0 bases, with 5 bases of the junction left unmatched. Germline V gene sequence: CDR1 SQVTM, CDR2 ANQGSEA. This CDR3 comprises 13 residues. CDR3: CSVAGGYSYEQYF. CDR3 sequence (DNA): TGCAGCGTCGCCGGGGGGTACTCCTACGAGCAGTACTTC.

As DNA, the CDR3 is TGTGCCTGGACAACAGGGGGCTGGTCACCCCTCCACTTT. It yields the protein CAWTTGGWSPLHF. V gene TRBV30 combines with J gene TRBJ1-6; 9 bases map to TRBD1. CDR3 length: 13 amino acids. Germline V lookup: CDR1 GTSNPN, CDR2 SVGIG (reference sequence). With V trimmed by 4 bases and J by 10 bases, 5 bases remained unmatched.

The rearrangement uses TRBV5-6 and TRBJ2-7; D may be TRBD2 (5 bases). In germline, CDR1 is SGHDT, CDR2 YYEEEE. Between the trimmed V and J ends, which lost 3 bases and 8 bases, there was a span of 12 bases. This CDR3 is built from 12 residues. CDR3 sequence: CASSSSGLQQYF. In nucleotides, the CDR3 is TGTGCCAGCAGCTCCTCGGGGTTACAGCAGTACTTC.

The V and J genes are TRBV7-8 and TRBJ2-3; D is undetermined. V was pared by 0 bases and J by 4 bases, with 29 bases between. This CDR3 spans 21 amino acids. The germline V gene has CDR1 SGHVS and CDR2 FQNEAQ. The CDR3: CASSLANAPLKLYLRPDTQYF. In DNA form, the CDR3 reads TGTGCCAGCAGCTTAGCTAACGCGCCCCTAAAACTATATCTACGCCCAGATACGCAGTATTTT.

The chain carries TRBV5-6 and TRBJ2-7; perhaps TRBD2 as D (5 bases). This CDR3 has 13 amino acids. Trimming removed 1 base from V and 2 bases from J, with 7 bases in between. The V gene's germline CDR1 is SGHDT and CDR2 YYEEEE. The CDR3 reads CASSLTGTYEQYF. The DNA of the CDR3 is TGTGCCAGCAGCTTGACGGGGACCTACGAGCAGTACTTC.

This chain connects TRBV7-2 to TRBJ2-5; 11 bases map to TRBD1. The germline V gene encodes CDR1 SGHTA and CDR2 FQGNSA. The length of the CDR3 is 15 residues. V lost 5 bases and J lost 5; bases outside the gene matches: 7. The CDR3, as DNA: TGTGCCAGCAGCCCGGACAGGGGGCGCATCGAGACCCAGTACTTC. Protein product: CASSPDRGRIETQYF.

The chain uses TRBV5-4 and TRBJ1-6, with 7 bases fitting TRBD1. The V segment lost 4 bases and the J segment 11 bases; nucleotides outside the gene matches: 9. The CDR3 spans 14 residues. Per the germline V gene, CDR1 is SGHNT and CDR2 is YYREEE (reference sequence). CDR3 bases: TGTGCCAGCAGCCTGGGCCAGGGGGACGCACCCCTCCACTTT. It yields the protein CASSLGQGDAPLHF.

V is TRBV30 and J is TRBJ1-2, with a tentative D call TRBD1 (5 bases). Per the germline V gene, CDR1 is GTSNPN and CDR2 is SVGIG (reference sequence). V was cut by 5 bases and J by 4 bases, with 17 bases left in between. There are 14 residues in the CDR3. CDR3: CAWSFGGVGYGYTF. The CDR3 region has the DNA TGTGCCTGGTCGTTCGGGGGGGTGGGCTATGGCTACACCTTC. The full variable domain, rest sourced from reference TRBV30 and TRBJ1-2, is SQTIHQWPATLVQPVGSPLSLECTVEGTSNPNLYWYRQAAGRGLQLLFYSVGIGQISSEVPQNLSASRPQDRQFILSSKKLLLSDSGFYLCAWSFGGVGYGYTFGSGTRLTVV.

This clone was detected once. The CDR3 DNA is TGTGCCAGCAGTTTATTGGGGCGGAACACTGAAGCTTTCTTT. Protein: CASSLLGRNTEAFF. The rearrangement joins TRBV27 to TRBJ1-1, with a tentative D call TRBD1 (5 bases). V was trimmed by 1 base and J by 1 base, leaving 7 bases between them. Germline V lookup: CDR1 MNHEY, CDR2 SMNVEV (reference sequence). The CDR3 loop spans 14 amino acids.

The rearrangement links TRBV12-2 to TRBJ1-5; no DNA check was done on the table's D call, TRBD1. TRBV12-2 is listed as a pseudogene. CDR3 length equals 19 residues. CDR3 coding DNA: TGTGCAAGTCGCTTAGGGTGGGGGACAGGTGGGGCAAGCAATCAGCCCCAGCATTTT. Translated, it gives CASRLGWGTGGASNQPQHF.